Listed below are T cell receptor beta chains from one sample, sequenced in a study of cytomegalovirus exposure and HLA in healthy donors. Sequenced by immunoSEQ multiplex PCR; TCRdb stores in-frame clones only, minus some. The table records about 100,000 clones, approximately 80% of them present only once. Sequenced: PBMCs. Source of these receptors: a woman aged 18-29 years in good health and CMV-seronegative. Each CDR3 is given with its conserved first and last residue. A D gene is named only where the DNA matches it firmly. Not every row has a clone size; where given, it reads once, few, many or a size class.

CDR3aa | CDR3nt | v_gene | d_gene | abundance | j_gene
CASSSKETQYF | TGCGCCAGCAGCTCTAAAGAGACCCAGTACTTC | TRBV5-1 | - | - | TRBJ2-5
CAWSVGGTGNQPQHF | TGTGCCTGGAGTGTAGGCGGGACGGGCAATCAGCCCCAGCATTTT | TRBV30 | - | - | TRBJ1-5
CASSESRRTGTSNYGYTF | TGCGCCAGCAGTGAGTCGCGACGGACAGGGACTTCTAACTATGGCTACACCTTC | TRBV10-1 | TRBD1 | - | TRBJ1-2
CASSFSGGPKIEQFF | TGCGCCAGCAGCTTTAGCGGGGGGCCTAAAATAGAGCAGTTCTTC | TRBV5-1 | TRBD2 | - | TRBJ2-1
CASSGLQGHGANVLTF | TGTGCCAGCAGCGGCTTACAGGGACATGGGGCCAACGTCCTGACTTTC | TRBV9 | - | - | TRBJ2-6
CAISPGSVTEAFF | TGTGCCATCAGTCCCGGTAGTGTCACTGAAGCTTTCTTT | TRBV10-3 | - | - | TRBJ1-1
CSARGFGYEQYF | TGCAGCGCCCGGGGATTCGGGTACGAGCAGTACTTC | TRBV29-1 | - | - | TRBJ2-7
CASSAGQLYGYTF | TGTGCCAGCAGTGCGGGACAGCTCTATGGCTACACCTTC | TRBV2 | TRBD1 | - | TRBJ1-2
CASSQIRSTGEQYF | TGTGCCAGCAGCCAAATTCGGAGTACGGGAGAGCAGTACTTC | TRBV14 | - | - | TRBJ2-7
CASSYTGGETQYF | TGTGCCAGCAGTTACACAGGGGGAGAGACCCAGTACTTC | TRBV6-6 | TRBD1 | - | TRBJ2-5
CASSYDRGIAFF | TGTGCCAGCAGCTATGACAGGGGTATTGCTTTCTTT | TRBV5-5 | TRBD1 | few | TRBJ1-1
CASSFRGNTQYF | TGTGCCAGCAGCTTCAGGGGGAATACGCAGTATTTT | TRBV7-2 | TRBD1 | - | TRBJ2-3
CASSAVTGDNRNEQFF | TGTGCCAGCAGCGCCGTAACGGGAGACAACCGGAATGAGCAGTTCTTC | TRBV9 | - | - | TRBJ2-1
CASSGWTEGVSTDTQYF | TGTGCCAGCAGTGGCTGGACTGAGGGGGTGAGCACAGATACGCAGTATTTT | TRBV7-9 | - | - | TRBJ2-3
CASSITGEPNEKLFF | TGTGCCAGCAGCATAACAGGTGAACCTAATGAAAAACTGTTTTTT | TRBV9 | - | - | TRBJ1-4
CASSLRQGASPLHF | TGTGCCAGCAGCTTGCGGCAGGGGGCCAGCCCCCTCCACTTT | TRBV7-6 | TRBD1 | - | TRBJ1-6
CASGGEINQPQHF | TGTGCCAGCGGGGGCGAAATCAATCAGCCCCAGCATTTT | TRBV2 | - | - | TRBJ1-5
CASKWGREGTGELFF | TGTGCCAGCAAATGGGGCAGGGAGGGCACCGGGGAGCTGTTTTTT | TRBV6-1 | TRBD2 | - | TRBJ2-2
CASRLTSGRFNEQFF | TGTGCCAGCAGGCTGACTAGCGGGAGATTCAATGAGCAGTTCTTC | TRBV6-1 | TRBD2 | - | TRBJ2-1
CASSQASSYNSPLHF | TGTGCCAGCAGCCAAGCTAGCTCCTATAATTCACCCCTCCACTTT | TRBV4-2 | - | - | TRBJ1-6